This section outlines one T cell receptor (beta chain) sequence together with its context. This entry comes from a study of T-cell reconstitution after alpha-beta-depleted transplantation in children. Library preparation (for TCRbeta) was performed with unique molecular identifiers. One entry per CDR3 protein results from TCRdb running MiXCR on the PCR reads. The sample has about 400,000 distinct CDR3 sequences; about 20% are singletons. Per germline, CDR1 MDHEN and CDR2 SYDVKM. V gave up 5 bases and J gave up 8 bases, with 13 bases separating them. This CDR3 has 13 amino acids. This chain connects TRBV28 to TRBJ1-5; possibly TRBD1 for D (6 bases). This clonotype was sampled from a human donor who donated a stem cell graft to a child with acute myeloid leukemia. Here the sequenced sample was PBMCs from the stem cell graft donor, taken from the stem cell graft. CDR3 loop: CASSKDSSEPQHF. Here the CDR3 DNA reads TGTGCCAGCAGTAAGGACAGTTCGGAGCCCCAGCATTTT.